These 32 T cell receptor beta chains originate from one sample sequenced in a study of T-cell reconstitution after alpha-beta-depleted transplantation in children. Unique molecular identifiers were incorporated during preparation of the TCRbeta library. TCRdb re-called the PCR reads with MiXCR, one entry per CDR3 protein. This sample has a few hundred thousand distinct CDR3 sequences, with 9% to 12% found just once. The source material was PBMCs from the stem cell graft donor, sampled from the stem cell graft. These receptors were obtained from a human donor who donated a stem cell graft to a child with acute lymphoblastic leukemia.

J is TRBJ2-1 and V is TRBV12-3 or TRBV12-4, with TRBD1 identical over 8 bases. J gave up 8 bases and V 11 bases, and 17 bases lay outside the gene matches. This CDR3 has 15 amino acids. The CDR3 nucleotides are TGTGCCTCGTCGACAGGGGCCCTTGGTCGACATGAGCAGTTCTTC. Protein sequence: CASSTGALGRHEQFF.

The chain uses TRBV12-5 and TRBJ2-5; 7 bases are a match to TRBD1. Germline-derived CDR1 and CDR2 are LGHNT and FRNRAP. This CDR3 has 16 residues. Losses at the gene ends were 1 base for V and 4 bases for J; bases not matched to a gene: 9. For the CDR3, the DNA is TGTGCTAGTGGTTTGGCAATTAACAGGGGTCCAGAGACCCAGTACTTC. Its protein product is CASGLAINRGPETQYF. The full variable domain, completed using reference TRBV12-5 and TRBJ2-5, is DARVTQTPRHKVTEMGQEVTMRCQPILGHNTVFWYRQTMMQGLELLAYFRNRAPLDDSGMPKDRFSAEMPDATLATLKIQPSEPRDSAVYFCASGLAINRGPETQYFGPGTRLLVL.

This clonotype came up a few times. The chain uses TRBV27 and TRBJ2-2; 7 bases agree with TRBD2. The CDR3 length is 14 residues. The V segment lost 8 bases and the J segment 0 bases; nucleotides outside the gene matches: 3. From germline, CDR1 is MNHEY and CDR2 SMNVEV (reference sequence). The CDR3 nucleotides are TGTGCCAGCGGTAGCGGGTCGAACACCGGGGAGCTGTTTTTT. The encoded protein is CASGSGSNTGELFF.

This clonotype was seen a handful of times. The chain is built from TRBV6-2 or TRBV6-3 and TRBJ2-3, with D perhaps matching TRBD2 (7 bases). V lost 6 bases and J lost 1, with 17 bases in between. The CDR3 loop spans 16 amino acids. Germline V gene lookup returns CDR1 MNHEY and CDR2 SVGEGT. The CDR3, as DNA: TGTGCCAGCAGACCTGGGGGGGGCGGTCGCACAGATACGCAGTATTTT. Amino acid sequence: CASRPGGGGRTDTQYF.

This chain uses TRBV7-2 with TRBJ1-6; possible D gene TRBD1, 6 bases. Per the germline V gene, CDR1 is SGHTA and CDR2 is FQGNSA. Trimming removed 2 bases at V and 14 bases at J, with 16 bases between. CDR3 size: 14 residues. Here the CDR3 DNA reads TGTGCCAGCAGCTTAAACCTACAGGGAAGCACCCTCCACTTT. Translating gives CASSLNLQGSTLHF.

The chain links TRBV2 to TRBJ2-1, with D maybe TRBD2 (6 bases). The germline V gene encodes CDR1 SNHLY and CDR2 FYNNEI. The CDR3 sequence is 13 residues long. V was trimmed by 6 bases and J by 4 bases, leaving 10 bases between them. CDR3: CASRLALYNEQFF. CDR3 nucleotides: TGTGCCAGCAGACTAGCCCTATACAATGAGCAGTTCTTC. Combining the CDR3 with reference TRBV2 and TRBJ2-1 gives the whole variable domain EPEVTQTPSHQVTQMGQEVILRCVPISNHLYFYWYRQILGQKVEFLVSFYNNEISEKSEIFDDQFSVERPDGSNFTLKIRSTKLEDSAMYFCASRLALYNEQFFGPGTRLTVL.

The chain joins TRBV20-1 to TRBJ2-7, with D perhaps matching TRBD2 (5 bases). The CDR3 totals 12 residues. Trimming took off 1 base at V and 6 bases at J, with 10 bases between the two ends. Germline-derived CDR1 and CDR2 are DFQATT and SNEGSKA (reference sequence). In DNA, the CDR3 is TGCAGTGCTAGAGCAACTAGGCTCGAGCAGTACTTC. It yields the protein CSARATRLEQYF.

This clonotype was picked up a small number of times. The gene calls are TRBV7-8 and TRBJ1-5, with 7 positions matching TRBD1. Losses at the gene ends were 4 bases for V and 7 bases for J; bases not matched to a gene: 4. Germline V gene sequence: CDR1 SGHVS, CDR2 FQNEAQ. CDR3 length: 13 residues. CDR3 residues: CASSSMDRQPQHF. DNA for the CDR3: TGTGCCAGCAGCTCGATGGACAGGCAGCCCCAGCATTTT. The full variable domain, with the rest looked up from reference TRBV7-8 and TRBJ1-5, is GAGVSQSPRYKVAKRGQDVALRCDPISGHVSLFWYQQALGQGPEFLTYFQNEAQLDKSGLPSDRFFAERPEGSVSTLKIQRTQQEDSAVYLCASSSMDRQPQHFGDGTRLSIL.

This clonotype was recorded a few times. The chain has TRBV12-3 or TRBV12-4 and TRBJ1-1; D not resolved. This CDR3 has 14 amino acids. Trimming shortened V by 4 bases and J by 6 bases, and 15 bases separated the two germline ends. Here the CDR3 reads CASSSGLLVAEAFF. The CDR3 coding sequence is TGTGCCAGCAGTTCCGGGCTCCTGGTGGCTGAAGCTTTCTTT.

The chain uses TRBV11-1 and TRBJ1-3; 8 nucleotides match TRBD1. Germline trimming cut 4 bases from V and 6 bases from J; bases unmatched to any gene: 20. CDR3 length: 19 residues. CDR1 is SGHAT and CDR2 is FQDESV in the germline V gene (reference sequence). The CDR3 DNA follows: TGTGCCAGCAGCTCCCCGTCCGCAGGGGGCAAGTCTAACGAAAACACCATATATTTT. It translates to CASSSPSAGGKSNENTIYF.

The rearrangement links TRBV5-1 to TRBJ2-7, with 9 bases matching TRBD1. Losses at the gene ends were 3 bases for V and 3 bases for J; bases not matched to a gene: 7. Germline CDR1 SGHRS, CDR2 YFSETQ. The CDR3 length is 15 residues. The CDR3 DNA follows: TGCGCCAGCAGCTCGGGTGGGACAGGGAACTACGAGCAGTACTTC. This gives the protein CASSSGGTGNYEQYF.

The table lists this clonotype with a few counts. The chain carries TRBV2 and TRBJ2-7, with 10 bases identical to TRBD2. V shed 4 bases, J shed 2 bases, and the junction held 5 bases outside the gene matches. CDR1 is SNHLY and CDR2 is FYNNEI in the germline V gene. The CDR3 loop spans 15 amino acids. CDR3 protein: CASSVGLAVTYEQYF. The CDR3 nucleotides are TGTGCCAGCAGTGTAGGACTAGCGGTTACCTACGAGCAGTACTTC.

The CDR3 region has the DNA TGCGCCAGCAGCCAGGGACTAGCCGAGACCCAGTACTTC. Translated, it gives CASSQGLAETQYF. This chain links TRBV4-1 with TRBJ2-5, with 9 bases aligning to TRBD2. V gave up 3 bases and J gave up 5 bases; unmatched junction bases: 1. The CDR3 has 13 residues. Germline values: CDR1 MGHRA, CDR2 YSYEKL.

This chain uses TRBV5-1 with TRBJ2-5, with D perhaps given as TRBD1 or TRBD2 (5 bases each). Germline values: CDR1 SGHRS, CDR2 YFSETQ. This CDR3 is 17 amino acids long. Between the trimmed V and J ends, which lost 4 bases and 3 bases, there was a span of 22 bases. CDR3: CASSRSPRGSMEETQYF. CDR3 DNA: TGCGCCAGCAGCCGATCCCCGAGGGGTAGTATGGAAGAGACCCAGTACTTC.

CDR3 in DNA: TGTGCCAGCAGCTTGATCGGCGGGCCAACCGGGGAGCTGTTTTTT. Its protein is CASSLIGGPTGELFF. V gene TRBV7-2 combines with J gene TRBJ2-2; D may be TRBD2 (5 bases). Trimming took 3 bases from V and 5 from J, leaving 13 bases between them. CDR1 is SGHTA, CDR2 FQGNSA, per germline. The CDR3 extends over 15 amino acids.

This clonotype was detected ten times or more. V is TRBV28 and J is TRBJ2-5; maybe TRBD2 (6 bases). With 3 bases removed from V and 1 base from J, the gap between germline ends came to 9 bases. Germline loops: CDR1 MDHEN, CDR2 SYDVKM. This CDR3 has 14 residues. CDR3 DNA sequence: TGTGCCAGCAGTTTGGGCGGGGTCCAAGAGACCCAGTACTTC. Amino acids: CASSLGGVQETQYF.

The rearrangement joins TRBV29-1 to TRBJ1-2; 8 nucleotides agree with TRBD1. Germline trimming cut 6 bases from V and 4 bases from J; bases unmatched to any gene: 7. The CDR3 length is 13 residues. Germline CDR1 SQVTM, CDR2 ANQGSEA. CDR3 region: CSVRSDRGYGYTF. For the CDR3, the DNA is TGCAGCGTGAGATCAGACAGGGGCTATGGCTACACCTTC.

The sample holds a few counts of this clonotype. The V gene is TRBV20-1, the J gene TRBJ2-3; D is ambiguous. The CDR3 contains 15 residues. Germline loops: CDR1 DFQATT, CDR2 SNEGSKA (reference sequence). Trimming stripped 6 bases from V and 4 bases from J, with 20 bases between. DNA of the CDR3: TGCAGTGCCTTCAACCCAACCACGGGCGCAGATACGCAGTATTTT. It translates to CSAFNPTTGADTQYF.

The CDR3 region has the DNA TGCGCCAGCAGCTCCAGTAGCGGGATCCTGGGATCTGAGCAGTATTTT. Translation gives CASSSSSGILGSEQYF. This rearrangement joins TRBV5-1 to TRBJ2-3; TRBD2 agrees at 8 bases. The trim removed 3 bases at V and 11 bases at J, leaving 17 bases unmatched. Germline V CDR1 and CDR2: SGHRS, YFSETQ. The CDR3 is 16 amino acids.

A few counts support this clonotype. The chain employs TRBV3-1 and TRBJ2-3, with TRBD2 matching 7 bases. The trim removed 0 bases at V and 4 bases at J, leaving 10 bases unmatched. The CDR3 length is 17 residues. CDR1 is LGHDT and CDR2 is YNNKEL in the germline V gene (reference sequence). CDR3 sequence reads: CASSQDRGSRSADTQYF. The CDR3 nucleotides read TGTGCCAGCAGCCAAGACCGCGGGAGTCGAAGTGCAGATACGCAGTATTTT.

In DNA form, the CDR3 reads TGCAGCGTTGAAGGGGCGTACAATGAGCAGTTCTTC. It codes for CSVEGAYNEQFF. The rearrangement uses TRBV29-1 and TRBJ2-1, with D unresolved. This CDR3 comprises 12 residues. Germline lookup yields CDR1 SQVTM and CDR2 ANQGSEA. Trimming cost V 1 base and J 4 bases, with 5 bases left between them.

Only a few counts were recorded for this clonotype. This rearrangement joins TRBV20-1 to TRBJ2-4; 11 nucleotides match TRBD1. CDR1 is DFQATT and CDR2 is SNEGSKA in the germline V gene (reference sequence). The ends lost 4 bases at V and 7 bases at J; junction bases unmatched: 12. This CDR3 is 16 amino acids long. CDR3 nucleotide sequence: TGCAGTGCTAAAGGGGACAGGGGGTACGGAATTAACATTCAGTACTTC. This sequence encodes CSAKGDRGYGINIQYF.

This clonotype was observed a handful of times. The V call is TRBV5-4, the J call TRBJ2-5, with D hard to call. The CDR3 totals 13 residues. The V end lost 0 bases, the J end lost 5 bases, and 8 bases lay between the germline ends. Per germline, CDR1 SGHNT and CDR2 YYREEE (reference sequence). CDR3 residues: CASSLVGRETQYF. DNA for the CDR3: TGTGCCAGCAGCTTGGTGGGCCGCGAGACCCAGTACTTC.

This clonotype appeared a few times. The chain is built from TRBV20-1 and TRBJ2-3, with a possible D match to TRBD2 (6 bases). V gave up 4 bases and J gave up 4 bases, with 24 bases separating them. The CDR3 sequence is 17 residues long. Germline V gives CDR1 DFQATT, CDR2 SNEGSKA (reference sequence). The CDR3 loop reads CSAKPLKAGLRSDTQYF. The CDR3 DNA sequence: TGCAGTGCTAAACCACTCAAAGCGGGCCTGCGGTCAGATACGCAGTATTTT.

This clonotype showed up many times. The chain carries TRBV4-1 and TRBJ1-1, with TRBD1 identical over 12 bases. The germline V gene encodes CDR1 MGHRA and CDR2 YSYEKL. The V gene end was trimmed by 1 base and the J gene end by 0 bases; junction bases not matched to a gene: 12. CDR3 length equals 20 residues. The CDR3 is CASSQATGTGGRWMNTEAFF. As DNA, the CDR3 is TGCGCCAGCAGCCAAGCGACCGGGACAGGGGGCCGATGGATGAACACTGAAGCTTTCTTT.

The chain joins TRBV4-1 to TRBJ2-1; tentatively, D is TRBD2 (5 bases). CDR1 MGHRA and CDR2 YSYEKL come from the germline V gene. Trimming pared 1 base from V and 4 bases from J, leaving 29 bases between. The length of the CDR3 is 21 residues. Here the CDR3 DNA reads TGCGCCAGCAGCCAAGGTGATATATGGTCTATAGCGAGACGGGGATACAATGAGCAGTTCTTC. It is translated as CASSQGDIWSIARRGYNEQFF.

This clonotype was counted many times. The CDR3 protein is CASSLLDNEQFF. DNA for the CDR3: TGTGCCAGCAGTTTACTCGACAATGAGCAGTTCTTC. The chain carries TRBV12-3 or TRBV12-4 and TRBJ2-1, with D unclear. The CDR3 covers 12 residues. V gave up 2 bases and J gave up 5 bases, with 4 bases separating them.

This clonotype has a handful of counts. J is TRBJ2-7 and V is TRBV29-1; 8 bases are shared with TRBD1. The V segment lost 0 bases and the J segment 2 bases; nucleotides outside the gene matches: 3. CDR1 and CDR2 from the germline V gene are SQVTM and ANQGSEA. This CDR3 has 14 amino acids. CDR3 residues: CSVEDDRGTYEQYF. The CDR3 DNA reads TGCAGCGTTGAAGATGACAGGGGCACCTACGAGCAGTACTTC.

The rearrangement uses TRBV20-1 and TRBJ2-2; weak D call: TRBD2 (6 bases). There are 14 residues in the CDR3. The germline V gene encodes CDR1 DFQATT and CDR2 SNEGSKA (reference sequence). V lost 2 bases to trimming and J lost 6 bases, with 13 bases between them. The CDR3 DNA reads as TGCAGTGCTAGACAGAGTAGGGAGGCCGGGGAGCTGTTTTTT. Translation gives CSARQSREAGELFF.

The chain combines TRBV15 with TRBJ2-7; TRBD1 matches at 10 bases. The V segment lost 4 bases and the J segment 4 bases; nucleotides outside the gene matches: 4. Per the germline V gene, CDR1 is LNHNV and CDR2 is YYDKDF (reference sequence). The CDR3 extends over 14 amino acids. The CDR3 bases are TGTGCCACCAGCATCGACAGGGGGCTTTACGAGCAGTACTTC. Protein: CATSIDRGLYEQYF.

This clonotype was seen repeatedly, ten times or more. The chain joins TRBV2 to TRBJ2-7, with unresolved D. CDR1 is SNHLY, CDR2 FYNNEI, per germline. Trimming shortened V by 6 bases and J by 6 bases, and 18 bases separated the two germline ends. CDR3 length equals 14 residues. In DNA, the CDR3 is TGTGCCAGCAGCGGTAGTGAGTCTCAAGGCGAGCAGTACTTC. This gives the protein CASSGSESQGEQYF.

J is TRBJ1-6 and V is TRBV7-8; 7 nucleotides agree with TRBD1. After removal of 2 bases from V and 6 bases from J, the junction contained 4 bases not matched to a gene. CDR3 length equals 15 residues. In germline, CDR1 is SGHVS, CDR2 FQNEAQ. The CDR3 DNA is TGTGCCAGCAGCTTACACAGGGGAAGTAATTCACCCCTCCACTTT. It yields the protein CASSLHRGSNSPLHF.